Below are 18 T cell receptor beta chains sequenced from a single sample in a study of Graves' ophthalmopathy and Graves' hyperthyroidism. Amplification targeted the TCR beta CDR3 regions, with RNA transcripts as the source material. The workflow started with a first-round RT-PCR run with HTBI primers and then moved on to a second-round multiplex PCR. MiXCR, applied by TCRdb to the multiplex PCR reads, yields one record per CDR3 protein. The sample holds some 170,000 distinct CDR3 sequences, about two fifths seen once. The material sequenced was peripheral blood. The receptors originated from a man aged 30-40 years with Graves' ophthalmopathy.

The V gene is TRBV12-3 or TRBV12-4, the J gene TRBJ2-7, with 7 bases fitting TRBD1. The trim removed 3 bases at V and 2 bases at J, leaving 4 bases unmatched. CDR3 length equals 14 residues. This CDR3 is CASSLWDRTYEQYF. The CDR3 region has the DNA TGTGCCAGCAGTTTGTGGGACAGAACCTACGAGCAGTACTTC.

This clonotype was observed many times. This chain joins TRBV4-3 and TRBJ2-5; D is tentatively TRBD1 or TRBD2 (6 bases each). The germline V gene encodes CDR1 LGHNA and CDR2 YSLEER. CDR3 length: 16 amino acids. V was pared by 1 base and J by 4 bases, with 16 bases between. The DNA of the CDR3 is TGCGCCAGCAGCCAAGCTATCGGCGGAGGGGGAGAGACCCAGTACTTC. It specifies CASSQAIGGGGETQYF.

CDR3 region: CSVEIPGTEETQYF. DNA for the CDR3: TGCAGCGTTGAAATTCCCGGGACGGAAGAGACCCAGTACTTC. The gene calls are TRBV29-1 and TRBJ2-5, with D perhaps assigned TRBD1 or TRBD2 (5 bases each). In germline, CDR1 is SQVTM, CDR2 ANQGSEA. The germline V and J ends were trimmed by 2 bases and 3 bases, with 13 bases remaining between them. This CDR3 region has 14 residues.

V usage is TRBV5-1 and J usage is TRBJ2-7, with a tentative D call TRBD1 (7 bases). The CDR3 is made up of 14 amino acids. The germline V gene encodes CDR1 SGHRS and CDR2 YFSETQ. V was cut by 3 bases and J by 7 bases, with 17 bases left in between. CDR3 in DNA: TGCGCCAGCAGCTCGGGACAGCCGGAGGGGGAGCAGTACTTC. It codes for CASSSGQPEGEQYF.

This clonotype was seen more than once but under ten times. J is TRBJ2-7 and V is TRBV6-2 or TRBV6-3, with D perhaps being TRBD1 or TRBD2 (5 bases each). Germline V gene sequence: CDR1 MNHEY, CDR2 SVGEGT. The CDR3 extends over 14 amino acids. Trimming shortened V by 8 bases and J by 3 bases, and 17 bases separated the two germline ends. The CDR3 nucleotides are TGTGCCAGCCACCTGGGGGTTGGGGTCTACGAGCAGTACTTC. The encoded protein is CASHLGVGVYEQYF.

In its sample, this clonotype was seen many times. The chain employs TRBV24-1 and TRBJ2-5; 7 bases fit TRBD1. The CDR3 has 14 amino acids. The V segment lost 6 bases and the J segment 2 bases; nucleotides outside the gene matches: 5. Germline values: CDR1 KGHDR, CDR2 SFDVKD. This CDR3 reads CATSPGTDQETQYF. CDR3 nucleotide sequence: TGTGCCACCAGTCCGGGGACAGATCAAGAGACCCAGTACTTC.

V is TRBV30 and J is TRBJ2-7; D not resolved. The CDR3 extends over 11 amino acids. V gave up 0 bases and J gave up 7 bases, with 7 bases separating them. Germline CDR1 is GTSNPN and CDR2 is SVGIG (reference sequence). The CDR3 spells CAWSVRGEQYF. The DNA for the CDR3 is TGTGCCTGGAGTGTACGTGGAGAGCAGTACTTC.

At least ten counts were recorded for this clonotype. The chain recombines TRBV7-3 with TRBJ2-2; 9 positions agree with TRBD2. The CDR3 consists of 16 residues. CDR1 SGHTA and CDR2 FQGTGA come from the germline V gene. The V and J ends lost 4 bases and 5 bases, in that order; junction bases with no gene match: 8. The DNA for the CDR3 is TGTGCCAGCAGCTCCCGTGGAGCGGGAGGAACCGGGGAGCTGTTTTTT. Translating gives CASSSRGAGGTGELFF.

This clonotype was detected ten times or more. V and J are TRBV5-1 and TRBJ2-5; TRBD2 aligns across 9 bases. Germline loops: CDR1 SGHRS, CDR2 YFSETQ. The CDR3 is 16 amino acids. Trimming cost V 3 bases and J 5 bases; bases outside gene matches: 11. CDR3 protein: CASSSAGGRAVETQYF. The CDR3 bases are TGCGCCAGCAGCTCCGCGGGCGGGAGGGCCGTGGAGACCCAGTACTTC.

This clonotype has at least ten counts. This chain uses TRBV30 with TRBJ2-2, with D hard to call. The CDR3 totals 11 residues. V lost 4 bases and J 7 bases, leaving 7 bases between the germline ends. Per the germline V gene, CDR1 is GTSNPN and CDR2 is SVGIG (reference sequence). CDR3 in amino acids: CAWTVGGELFF. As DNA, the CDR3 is TGTGCCTGGACTGTAGGCGGGGAGCTGTTTTTT. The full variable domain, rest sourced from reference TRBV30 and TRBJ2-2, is SQTIHQWPATLVQPVGSPLSLECTVEGTSNPNLYWYRQAAGRGLQLLFYSVGIGQISSEVPQNLSASRPQDRQFILSSKKLLLSDSGFYLCAWTVGGELFFGEGSRLTVL.

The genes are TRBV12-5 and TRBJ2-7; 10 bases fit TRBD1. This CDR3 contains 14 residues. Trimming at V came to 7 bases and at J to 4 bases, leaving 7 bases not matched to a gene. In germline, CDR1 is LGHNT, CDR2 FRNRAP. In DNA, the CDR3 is TGTGCTAGTGCCCCCGGGACAGGGGCTTACGAGCAGTACTTC. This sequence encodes CASAPGTGAYEQYF.

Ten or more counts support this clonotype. CDR3: CASSPGRQPEAFF. The CDR3 nucleotides are TGTGCCAGCAGCCCTGGCAGACAACCTGAAGCTTTCTTT. This sequence joins TRBV7-9 and TRBJ1-1; D call uncertain. Trimming took 5 bases from V and 6 from J, leaving 13 bases between them. This CDR3 contains 13 residues. The V gene's germline CDR1 is SEHNR and CDR2 FQNEAQ (reference sequence).

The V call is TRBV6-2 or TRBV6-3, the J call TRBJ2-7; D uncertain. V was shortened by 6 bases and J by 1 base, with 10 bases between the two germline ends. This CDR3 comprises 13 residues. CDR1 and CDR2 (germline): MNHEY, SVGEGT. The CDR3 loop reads CASSIQRSYEQYF. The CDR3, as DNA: TGTGCCAGCAGCATACAGCGTTCCTACGAGCAGTACTTC.

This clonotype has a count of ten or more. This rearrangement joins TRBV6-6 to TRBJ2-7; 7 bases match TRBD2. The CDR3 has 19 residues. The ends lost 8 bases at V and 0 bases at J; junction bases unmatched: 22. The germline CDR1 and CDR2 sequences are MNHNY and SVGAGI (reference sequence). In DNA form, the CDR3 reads TGTGCCAGCGCTGGGGACGGGAGGACCATTTTTTCTAGCTCCTACGAGCAGTACTTC. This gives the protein CASAGDGRTIFSSSYEQYF.

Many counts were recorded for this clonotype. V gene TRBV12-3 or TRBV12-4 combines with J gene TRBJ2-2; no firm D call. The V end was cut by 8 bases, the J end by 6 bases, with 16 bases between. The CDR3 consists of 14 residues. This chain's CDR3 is CASLPRLVAGELFF. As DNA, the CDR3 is TGTGCCAGCCTCCCCCGGCTGGTTGCCGGGGAGCTGTTTTTT.

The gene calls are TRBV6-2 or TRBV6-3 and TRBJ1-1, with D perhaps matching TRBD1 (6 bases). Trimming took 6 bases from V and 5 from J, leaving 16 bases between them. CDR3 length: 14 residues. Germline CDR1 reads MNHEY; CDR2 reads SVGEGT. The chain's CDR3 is CASRSQGGTTEAFF. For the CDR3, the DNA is TGTGCCAGCAGATCACAGGGTGGTACGACTGAAGCTTTCTTT.

In DNA, the CDR3 is TGTGCCAGCAGCCCGACAGGGTTGAGTAGAGGCTACACCTTC. Translating gives CASSPTGLSRGYTF. The chain recombines TRBV12-3 or TRBV12-4 with TRBJ1-2, with TRBD1 matching over 7 bases. The CDR3 extends over 14 amino acids. Trimming at V came to 6 bases and at J to 8 bases, leaving 12 bases not matched to a gene.

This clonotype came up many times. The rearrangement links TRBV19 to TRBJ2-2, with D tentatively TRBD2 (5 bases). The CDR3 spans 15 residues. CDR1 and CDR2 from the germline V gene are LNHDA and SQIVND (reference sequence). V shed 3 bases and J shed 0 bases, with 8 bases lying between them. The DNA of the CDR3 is TGTGCCAGTAGTATCAGTAGCGCGAACACCGGGGAGCTGTTTTTT. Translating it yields CASSISSANTGELFF.